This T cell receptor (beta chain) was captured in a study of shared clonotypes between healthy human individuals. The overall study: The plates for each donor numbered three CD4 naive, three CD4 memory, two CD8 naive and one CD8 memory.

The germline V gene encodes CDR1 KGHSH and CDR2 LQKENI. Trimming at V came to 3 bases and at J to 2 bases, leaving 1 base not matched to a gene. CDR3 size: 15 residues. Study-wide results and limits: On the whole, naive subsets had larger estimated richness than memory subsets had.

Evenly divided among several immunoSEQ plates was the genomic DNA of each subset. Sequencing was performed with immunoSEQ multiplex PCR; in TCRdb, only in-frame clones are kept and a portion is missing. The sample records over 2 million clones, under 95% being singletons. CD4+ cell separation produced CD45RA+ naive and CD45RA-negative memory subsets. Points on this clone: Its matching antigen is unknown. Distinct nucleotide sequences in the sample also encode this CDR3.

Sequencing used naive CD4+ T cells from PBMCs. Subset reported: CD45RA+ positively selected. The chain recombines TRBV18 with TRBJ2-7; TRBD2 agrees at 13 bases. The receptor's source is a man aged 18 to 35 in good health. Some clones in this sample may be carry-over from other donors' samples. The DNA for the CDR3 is TGTGCCAGCTCACCCGGACTAGCGGGAGCCTACGAGCAGTACTTC. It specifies CASSPGLAGAYEQYF.